The clone carrying this T cell receptor beta chain was seen more than once but under ten times. Its antigen remains unknown. Quantitative molecular-barcoded 5'-RACE generated the TCR beta libraries. TCRdb used MiXCR to reprocess the 5' RACE reads, holding one entry per CDR3 protein. Here the sample spans hundreds of thousands of distinct CDR3 sequences, about 11% being singletons. This CDR3 contains 16 residues. Germline loops: CDR1 MNHEY, CDR2 SVGAGI. V gave up 2 bases and J gave up 8 bases, with 21 bases separating them. The data are from a study of CD8 T cells in ankylosing spondylitis. Broader study findings: In ankylosing spondylitis blood, a motif of roughly eight highly homologous TCR beta variants appeared characteristic.

This sequence originates from a male donor with ankylosing spondylitis. The gene calls are TRBV6-5 and TRBJ1-2; tentative D call: TRBD1 (6 bases). Material for sequencing was blood, either unsorted or a sorted T cell fraction (not recorded which). The CDR3 region has the DNA TGTGCCAGCAGTTACGTTGGGGGCTCCTCAGAGTTGGGCTACACCTTC. This translates into CASSYVGGSSELGYTF.